This T cell receptor (beta chain) emerged from a study of B cell selection in AIRE deficiency. Study-wide findings and caveats: Shorter CDR3s marked shared Treg sequences, biased toward few non-templated insertions.

Repertoires were generated with immunoSEQ multiplex PCR, while TCRdb's copy carries only in-frame clones and drops some. The table lists roughly 24,000 clones, around 96% of them singletons, with approximately 0.17% in the top ten. Germline V gene sequence: CDR1 SNHLY, CDR2 FYNNEI. The CDR3 contains 15 residues. With 8 bases clipped from V and 4 bases from J, the junction kept 9 bases outside the gene matches. The sorted conventional CD4 T cells were gated as CD4+CD127+. Of note for this clone: The antigen remains undetermined.

This sequence was found in a human donor in good health. The chain carries TRBV2 and TRBJ2-1, with 9 bases aligning to TRBD2. Sequencing input: CD4+CD127+ conventional T cells sorted from PBMCs. CDR3 bases: TGTGCCAGCCTTCCCCCGACTAGCGGATACAATGAGCAGTTCTTC. Its protein product is CASLPPTSGYNEQFF.